A single sample is the source of the 31 T cell receptor beta chains below, sequenced in a study of response to subunit inactivated influenza vaccine. One entry per CDR3 protein, called by TCRdb with MiXCR from the RT-PCR reads. The table records 530,000 or so distinct CDR3 sequences, approximately 14% of them present only once. Here the sequenced sample was PBMCs from blood, taken roughly 13 days after vaccination. These receptors came from a man aged 50 to 59 who received an inactivated influenza vaccine.

This chain uses TRBV20-1 with TRBJ1-3; possible D gene TRBD1, 5 bases. CDR3 length: 16 residues. CDR1 and CDR2 from the germline V gene are DFQATT and SNEGSKA (reference sequence). Deletions cut 0 bases from V and 4 bases from J, with 16 bases between. The CDR3 sequence: CSARDRHGTPGNTIYF. In nucleotides, the CDR3 is TGCAGTGCTAGAGACCGCCACGGGACTCCGGGAAACACCATATATTTT.

This clonotype has more than one count but fewer than ten. V is TRBV20-1 and J is TRBJ2-3; the D gene is possibly TRBD2 (6 bases). The CDR3 is 14 residues long. Trimming cost V 6 bases and J 2 bases, with 15 bases left between them. From germline, CDR1 is DFQATT and CDR2 SNEGSKA (reference sequence). The CDR3 DNA is TGCAGTGCCAGACGGGGCGGGAACACAGATACGCAGTATTTT. Residues: CSARRGGNTDTQYF.

The chain combines TRBV7-2 with TRBJ2-5; the D gene could be TRBD1 or TRBD2 (5 bases each). This CDR3 has 11 residues. Looked up from germline, CDR1 is SGHTA and CDR2 is FQGNSA. The ends were cut back, 2 bases at V and 10 bases at J, with 8 bases in the middle. CDR3 amino acids: CASSLRGDQYF. CDR3 sequence (DNA): TGTGCCAGCAGCTTACGAGGGGACCAGTACTTC.

The V gene is TRBV5-1, the J gene TRBJ1-6; 11 bases are a match to TRBD1. The CDR3 sequence is 14 residues long. V shed 4 bases and J 9 bases; nucleotides not matched to a gene: 3. Looked up from germline, CDR1 is SGHRS and CDR2 is YFSETQ. CDR3 residues: CASSVGQGGSPLHF. CDR3 sequence (DNA): TGCGCCAGCAGCGTGGGACAGGGGGGTTCACCCCTCCACTTT.

This clonotype was seen more than once but under ten times. The V gene is TRBV28, the J gene TRBJ2-1, with D uncertain. V was trimmed by 7 bases and J by 6 bases, leaving 10 bases between them. The CDR3 is 12 residues long. Germline loops: CDR1 MDHEN, CDR2 SYDVKM. The CDR3: CASTTPGNEQFF. CDR3 sequence (DNA): TGTGCCAGCACGACCCCAGGCAATGAGCAGTTCTTC.

The chain employs TRBV19 and TRBJ1-5; D is unclear. CDR1 is LNHDA and CDR2 is SQIVND in the germline V gene (reference sequence). V lost 5 bases, J lost 2 bases, and 10 bases lay in between. The CDR3 is made up of 14 amino acids. CDR3 residues: CASSLEDRNQPQHF. DNA of the CDR3: TGTGCCAGTAGTCTGGAGGATCGCAATCAGCCCCAGCATTTT.

This chain uses TRBV5-1 with TRBJ2-7, with TRBD2 identical over 10 bases. Germline V gene data show CDR1 as SGHRS and CDR2 as YFSETQ. V lost 0 bases to trimming and J lost 2 bases; unmatched junction nucleotides: 5. This CDR3 region has 16 residues. CDR3 region: CASSLEPSGGPYEQYF. CDR3 sequence (DNA): TGCGCCAGCAGCTTGGAACCTAGCGGGGGACCCTACGAGCAGTACTTC. Complete variable domain (other parts from reference TRBV5-1 and TRBJ2-7): KAGVTQTPRYLIKTRGQQVTLSCSPISGHRSVSWYQQTPGQGLQFLFEYFSETQRNKGNFPGRFSGRQFSNSRSEMNVSTLELGDSALYLCASSLEPSGGPYEQYFGPGTRLTVT.

This clonotype came up many times. The gene calls are TRBV27 and TRBJ2-2; 10 bases are shared with TRBD1. The CDR3 is made up of 17 amino acids. Trimming removed 5 bases from V and 2 bases from J; junction bases left unmatched: 8. Germline values: CDR1 MNHEY, CDR2 SMNVEV (reference sequence). The CDR3 region is CASSMHRDRGNTGELFF. The CDR3 DNA is TGTGCCAGCAGTATGCACCGGGACAGGGGAAACACCGGGGAGCTGTTTTTT.

The rearrangement joins TRBV29-1 to TRBJ2-2; D is uncertain. This CDR3 comprises 12 residues. Germline V gives CDR1 SQVTM, CDR2 ANQGSEA. The V and J ends lost 3 bases and 7 bases respectively, with 9 bases between them. This CDR3 reads CSVDGLFGELFF. In DNA form, the CDR3 reads TGCAGCGTTGATGGGCTTTTCGGGGAGCTGTTTTTT.

The J gene is TRBJ1-2, the V gene TRBV16; 10 nucleotides align to TRBD1. Germline CDR1 KGHSY, CDR2 FQNENV. There are 16 residues in the CDR3. V lost 4 bases to trimming and J lost 3 bases; unmatched junction nucleotides: 8. The CDR3 sequence is CASSPTGGSLDYGYTF. The DNA for the CDR3 is TGTGCCAGCAGCCCGACAGGGGGCTCCCTTGACTATGGCTACACCTTC.

The J gene is TRBJ1-1, the V gene TRBV14, with TRBD1 as a possible D gene (6 bases). The CDR3 length is 15 residues. CDR1 is SGHDN, CDR2 FVKESK, per germline. Trimming left V 7 bases short and J 0 bases short, with 15 bases between. DNA for the CDR3: TGTGCCAGCAACGCAGGGGCGTTCATGAACACTGAAGCTTTCTTT. Its translation: CASNAGAFMNTEAFF.

This clonotype was detected many times. This chain links TRBV20-1 with TRBJ2-5; 8 nucleotides match TRBD2. The CDR3 extends over 16 amino acids. Germline CDR1 DFQATT, CDR2 SNEGSKA (reference sequence). Unmatched junction bases numbered 14, after V lost 6 bases and J lost 2 bases. CDR3 sequence reads: CSATSRLAGIQETQYF. In nucleotides, the CDR3 is TGCAGTGCCACCTCCCGGCTAGCGGGCATACAAGAGACCCAGTACTTC.

The chain uses TRBV4-2 and TRBJ2-3; no definite D call. This CDR3 region has 15 residues. V was shortened by 0 bases and J by 2 bases, with 9 bases between the two germline ends. The germline V gene has CDR1 LGHNA and CDR2 YNFKEQ. The CDR3 DNA follows: TGTGCCAGCAGCCAAGAGGTCGCGGCCACAGATACGCAGTATTTT. Amino acids: CASSQEVAATDTQYF.

The table lists this clonotype with a few counts. J is TRBJ2-7 and V is TRBV27; D gene ambiguous. CDR1 MNHEY and CDR2 SMNVEV come from the germline V gene (reference sequence). The CDR3 runs 15 residues. Trimming stripped 6 bases from V and 2 bases from J, with 17 bases between. CDR3 nucleotide sequence: TGTGCCAGCAGACCCCTCAAGACGGGCCCCTACGAGCAGTACTTC. Its protein product is CASRPLKTGPYEQYF.

The chain has TRBV4-2 and TRBJ2-7; 7 bases fit TRBD1. The CDR3 is made up of 16 amino acids. V gave up 0 bases and J gave up 0 bases; unmatched junction bases: 5. Germline values: CDR1 LGHNA, CDR2 YNFKEQ. DNA of the CDR3: TGTGCCAGCAGCCAAGAAGGGGGCGGCAGCTCCTACGAGCAGTACTTC. It translates to CASSQEGGGSSYEQYF.

In this sample, this clonotype turned up a few times. The rearrangement links TRBV5-1 to TRBJ2-7; 9 bases align to TRBD1. The CDR3 is 16 amino acids. After removal of 0 bases from V and 4 bases from J, the junction contained 8 bases not matched to a gene. Germline V gene lookup returns CDR1 SGHRS and CDR2 YFSETQ. In DNA form, the CDR3 reads TGCGCCAGCAGCTTGGAGTCGCAGGACAGGGGTTACGAGCAGTACTTC. Its translation is CASSLESQDRGYEQYF.

The chain combines TRBV7-2 with TRBJ2-3, with D tentatively TRBD2 (6 bases). The CDR3 is made up of 15 amino acids. Germline CDR1 reads SGHTA; CDR2 reads FQGNSA. Trimming left V 4 bases short and J 3 bases short, with 14 bases between. The CDR3 is CASSYMFGGTDTQYF. The DNA of the CDR3 is TGTGCCAGCAGCTACATGTTCGGGGGAACAGATACGCAGTATTTT.

This clonotype was seen a few times. The chain combines TRBV20-1 with TRBJ2-7; D assignment may be TRBD1 or TRBD2 (5 bases each). CDR1 is DFQATT, CDR2 SNEGSKA, per germline (reference sequence). V was shortened by 2 bases and J by 0 bases, with 11 bases between the two germline ends. CDR3 length: 14 residues. The CDR3 spells CSARRDASSYEQYF. Written as DNA, the CDR3 is TGCAGTGCTAGACGGGACGCGAGCTCCTACGAGCAGTACTTC.

The genes are TRBV7-9 and TRBJ2-7, with D tentatively TRBD1 or TRBD2 (5 bases each). The CDR3 spans 14 residues. V dropped 5 bases and J dropped 3 bases, with 14 bases sitting between them. Germline assignment: CDR1 SEHNR and CDR2 FQNEAQ (reference sequence). The chain's CDR3 is CASSTRDGLYEQYF. In nucleotides, the CDR3 is TGTGCCAGCAGCACCCGGGACGGGCTCTACGAGCAGTACTTC.

V gene TRBV4-3 combines with J gene TRBJ2-1; 8 bases are shared with TRBD2. The CDR3 contains 20 residues. V was pared by 2 bases and J by 3 bases, with 18 bases of the junction left unmatched. Germline lookup yields CDR1 LGHNA and CDR2 YSLEER. CDR3 DNA: TGCGCCAGCAGCCAAAGTTTCGTAAGGCGAGCGGGGGACCTCTACAATGAGCAGTTCTTC. Translating it yields CASSQSFVRRAGDLYNEQFF.

This clonotype has just a few counts. V and J are TRBV5-6 and TRBJ1-1; 7 nucleotides agree with TRBD1. V trimming: 4 bases; J trimming: 5 bases; junction bases outside the gene matches: 11. Germline CDR1 reads SGHDT; CDR2 reads YYEEEE. CDR3 length: 15 amino acids. In DNA, the CDR3 is TGTGCCAGCAGCGCCCCAGGGGGGGGGCGTACTGAAGCTTTCTTT. It codes for CASSAPGGGRTEAFF.

This clonotype was seen only a few times. The V and J genes are TRBV7-2 and TRBJ2-7; 12 nucleotides agree with TRBD2. Germline V gene data show CDR1 as SGHTA and CDR2 as FQGNSA. This CDR3 has 15 amino acids. Trimming took 4 bases from V and 3 from J; bases not matched to a gene: 4. The CDR3 sequence is CASSSLAGGVYEQYF. The CDR3 DNA is TGTGCCAGCAGCTCTCTAGCGGGGGGGGTCTACGAGCAGTACTTC.

This clonotype occurred a few times. The J gene is TRBJ2-3, the V gene TRBV12-3 or TRBV12-4; 10 bases fit TRBD2. The CDR3 length is 14 residues. V lost 3 bases, J lost 5 bases, and 2 bases stayed unmatched. The CDR3 protein is CASSFGLAEDTQYF. The CDR3 coding sequence is TGTGCCAGCAGTTTCGGACTAGCGGAAGATACGCAGTATTTT.

There are many counts of this clonotype. The chain combines TRBV20-1 with TRBJ2-7; unclear D gene. CDR1 and CDR2 (germline): DFQATT, SNEGSKA (reference sequence). The CDR3 consists of 13 residues. V shed 7 bases and J shed 4 bases, with 17 bases lying between them. This CDR3 reads CSVLELGKYEQYF. CDR3 DNA sequence: TGCAGTGTACTTGAACTGGGGAAATACGAGCAGTACTTC.

The genes are TRBV5-1 and TRBJ1-4; D uncertain. V was shortened by 2 bases and J by 5 bases, with 13 bases between the two germline ends. Per the germline V gene, CDR1 is SGHRS and CDR2 is YFSETQ. The CDR3 is made up of 15 amino acids. CDR3: CASSLNGRWNEKLFF. The CDR3 nucleotides are TGCGCCAGCAGCTTAAACGGACGATGGAATGAAAAACTGTTTTTT.

At least ten counts were recorded for this clonotype. The rearrangement uses TRBV10-3 and TRBJ2-1; D might be TRBD1 (5 bases). Germline loops: CDR1 ENHRY, CDR2 SYGVKD. This CDR3 has 15 amino acids. With 6 bases removed from V and 9 bases from J, the gap between germline ends came to 21 bases. The CDR3 DNA reads as TGTGCCATCAGCGACAGTGGCGCGACTCCAAGTGAGCAGTTCTTC. Its protein is CAISDSGATPSEQFF.

This rearrangement joins TRBV5-1 to TRBJ2-5; D is perhaps TRBD2 (6 bases). V shed 1 base and J shed 1 base, with 8 bases lying between them. Germline assignment: CDR1 SGHRS and CDR2 YFSETQ. This CDR3 contains 14 residues. CDR3 sequence: CASSLFGGQETQYF. The CDR3 DNA reads TGCGCCAGCAGCTTGTTCGGGGGCCAAGAGACCCAGTACTTC.

The chain carries TRBV11-2 and TRBJ2-5; possibly TRBD1 for D (6 bases). The CDR3 runs 18 residues. Germline assignment: CDR1 SGHAT and CDR2 FQNNGV. Between the trimmed V and J ends, which lost 5 bases and 3 bases, there was a span of 25 bases. The CDR3 sequence: CASSPSLHYGGPKETQYF. The CDR3, as DNA: TGTGCCAGCAGCCCCTCTCTTCATTATGGGGGCCCCAAAGAGACCCAGTACTTC.

The gene calls are TRBV4-2 and TRBJ2-7; TRBD1 might be the D (6 bases). Germline loops: CDR1 LGHNA, CDR2 YNFKEQ. This CDR3 has 15 residues. Trimming shortened V by 1 base and J by 4 bases, and 14 bases separated the two germline ends. CDR3 region: CASSQGRGQTYEQYF. CDR3 in DNA: TGTGCCAGCAGCCAAGGACGCGGACAGACTTACGAGCAGTACTTC.

This clonotype occurred a few times. The chain couples TRBV9 to TRBJ2-2; tentative D call: TRBD1 (5 bases). Trimming cost V 0 bases and J 5 bases, with 11 bases left between them. Germline values: CDR1 SGDLS, CDR2 YYNGEE. The CDR3 is 15 amino acids. CDR3 in amino acids: CASSVETTATGELFF. CDR3 in DNA: TGTGCCAGCAGCGTAGAAACGACAGCAACCGGGGAGCTGTTTTTT.

This clonotype occurred a few times. The chain joins TRBV27 to TRBJ2-1; TRBD2 might be the D (7 bases). Germline V CDR1 and CDR2: MNHEY, SMNVEV (reference sequence). Trimming took 2 bases from V and 9 from J, leaving 17 bases between them. The CDR3 is made up of 15 amino acids. CDR3 sequence (DNA): TGTGCCAGCAGTTTACAGGGGCTAGGGAGGGGTGAGCAGTTCTTC. Amino acid sequence: CASSLQGLGRGEQFF.